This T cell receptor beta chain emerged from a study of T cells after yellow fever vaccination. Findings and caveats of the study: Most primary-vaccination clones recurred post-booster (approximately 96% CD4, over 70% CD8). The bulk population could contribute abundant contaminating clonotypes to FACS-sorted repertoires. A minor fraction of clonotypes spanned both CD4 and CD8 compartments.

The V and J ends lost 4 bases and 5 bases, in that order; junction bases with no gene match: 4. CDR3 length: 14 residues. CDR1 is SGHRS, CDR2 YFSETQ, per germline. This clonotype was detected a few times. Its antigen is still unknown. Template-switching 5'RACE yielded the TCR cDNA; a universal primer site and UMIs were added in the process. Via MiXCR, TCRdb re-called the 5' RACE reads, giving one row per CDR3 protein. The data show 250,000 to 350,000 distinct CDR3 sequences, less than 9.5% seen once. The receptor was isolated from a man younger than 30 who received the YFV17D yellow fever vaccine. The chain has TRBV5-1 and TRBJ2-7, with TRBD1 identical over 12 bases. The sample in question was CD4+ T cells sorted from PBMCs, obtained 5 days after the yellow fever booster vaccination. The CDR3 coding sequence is TGCGCCAGCAGCACGGGACAGGGGGCCGACGAGCAGTACGTC. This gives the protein CASSTGQGADEQYV.